This T cell receptor beta chain was recovered during a study of T cells in Graves' hyperthyroidism and ophthalmopathy. About the study: Before treatment of any kind, peripheral blood was taken at initial diagnosis.

CDR1 is GTSNPN and CDR2 is SVGIG in the germline V gene (reference sequence). There are 11 residues in the CDR3. Trimming cost V 3 bases and J 4 bases, with 4 bases left between them. It was RNA transcripts that yielded the amplified TCR beta CDR3 regions. The HTBI primer set was used in a first-round RT-PCR of the TCR CDR3. One entry per CDR3 protein results from TCRdb running MiXCR on the multiplex PCR reads. The repertoire holds about 580,000 distinct CDR3 sequences, with approximately 14% as singletons. The study left out patients who had uncontrolled infection, other autoimmune disease, pregnancy or lactation. A roughly 9.1 ml volume of fresh peripheral blood provided the PBMCs. In its sample, this clonotype was seen many times.

The sample taken for sequencing was blood. The V gene is TRBV30, the J gene TRBJ2-1; D is uncertain. This receptor was taken from a woman aged 25 to 39 with Graves' hyperthyroidism that later progressed to Graves' ophthalmopathy. Here the CDR3 reads CAWRQYNEQFF. CDR3 nucleotide sequence: TGTGCCTGGAGACAGTACAATGAGCAGTTCTTC.